This is a list of T cell receptor beta chains from one sample in a study of metastatic and nonmetastatic thyroid tumors. TCRdb re-called clones from the PCR reads using MiXCR. The sample records some 5,000 clones, 25% to 30% being singletons. Sequencing used adjacent normal tissue. These receptors originate from a female donor with papillary thyroid cancer or a benign thyroid nodule (not recorded which). Some clones in this sample may be carry-over from other donors' samples. The CDR3 runs from the conserved cysteine through the conserved F or W. D genes are given only for firm matches. Expanded clones are given a class, and other clones once, few, many or no size at all.

d_gene	abundance	v_gene	j_gene	len	CDR3nt	CDR3aa
.	.	TRBV9	TRBJ2-1	15	TGTGCCAGCAGCGTAGGGCGGAGCTCCTACAATGAGCAGTTCTTC	CASSVGRSSYNEQFF
TRBD2	once	TRBV20-1	TRBJ2-2	16	TGCAGTGCTAGAGACTTAGCGGGAGCGGGCACCGGGGAGCTGTTTTTT	CSARDLAGAGTGELFF
.	large	TRBV6-1	TRBJ1-6	13	TGTGCCATCTCAAGGGTAGGGATTTCACCCCTCCACTTT	CAISRVGISPLHF
TRBD1	few	TRBV28	TRBJ2-7	14	TGTGCCAGCAGTGAGGGGGGACAGGGCTACGAGCAGTACTTC	CASSEGGQGYEQYF
.	.	TRBV5-1	TRBJ2-6	19	TGCGCCAGCAGCTATTCAGGAGTGCAGTCTTTCTCTGGGGCCAACGTCCTGACTTTC	CASSYSGVQSFSGANVLTF
TRBD2	medium-sized	TRBV20-1	TRBJ2-1	14	TGCAGTGCAGACAAAGACCCGACGAGGACTAGTCTGTTCTTC	CSADKDPTRTSLFF
TRBD2	.	TRBV6-2/TRBV6-3	TRBJ2-2	19	TGTGCCAGCAGCCCAATGAAACTAGCGGGAGGATGGCACACCGGGGAGCTGTTTTTT	CASSPMKLAGGWHTGELFF
TRBD1	few	TRBV7-2	TRBJ2-7	15	TGTGCCAGCAGCTTCCGGGACAGCCTCTCCTACGAGCAGTACTTC	CASSFRDSLSYEQYF
.	.	TRBV6-2/TRBV6-3	TRBJ2-7	12	TGTGCCAGCAGCCCCGACCTGTACGAGCAGTACTTC	CASSPDLYEQYF
TRBD2	.	TRBV7-2	TRBJ2-7	13	TGTGCCAGCAGCAGGACTAGCGACTACGAGCAGTACTTC	CASSRTSDYEQYF
.	medium-sized	TRBV14	TRBJ1-1	17	TGTGCCAGCAGCCAAGAGGGGGGACGCCCAGGGAACACTGAAGCTTTCTTT	CASSQEGGRPGNTEAFF
.	few	TRBV28	TRBJ2-3	13	TGTGCCACCGGGCCCCCCGGCACATATACGCAGTATTTT	CATGPPGTYTQYF
.	large	TRBV11-2	TRBJ2-2	16	TGTGCCAGCAGCTTAGATAGGATTGGGAACACCGGGGAGCTGTTTTTT	CASSLDRIGNTGELFF
TRBD2	medium-sized	TRBV19	TRBJ2-7	15	TGTGCCAGTAGTCTACTAGCGGGAGGGCCTGGAGAGCAGTACTTC	CASSLLAGGPGEQYF
.	medium-sized	TRBV29-1	TRBJ2-7	11	TGCAGCGTTGACAGCCACTACGAGCAGTACTTC	CSVDSHYEQYF
TRBD2	.	TRBV9	TRBJ2-1	16	TGTGCCAGCAGCGTAGTGGGGCTAGCGGGGGGCAATGAGCAGTTCTTC	CASSVVGLAGGNEQFF
.	few	TRBV19	TRBJ2-1	15	TGTGCCAGTAGTATTAGTGGCGGGGAAAACAATGAGCAGTTCTTC	CASSISGGENNEQFF
.	once	TRBV18	TRBJ1-1	11	TGTGCCAGCTCTCAGAACACTGAAGCTTTCTTT	CASSQNTEAFF
.	medium-sized	TRBV2	TRBJ2-1	13	TGTGCCAGCAGTGAACAGGGGCTAAATGAGCAGTTCTTC	CASSEQGLNEQFF
.	few	TRBV2	TRBJ2-7	11	TGTGCCAGCAGCCAGACGGACGAGCAGTACTTC	CASSQTDEQYF
.	.	TRBV7-2	TRBJ2-3	14	TGTGCCAGCAGCTTAGTGGGGGCCCTTAGGATGCAGTATTTT	CASSLVGALRMQYF
TRBD1	.	TRBV28	TRBJ2-5	15	TGTGCCAGCAGTCCCCAGGACAGGGGAATGGAGACCCAGTACTTC	CASSPQDRGMETQYF
.	few	TRBV6-2/TRBV6-3	TRBJ1-4	14	TGTGCCAGCAGTTACGGAGGGAGGGATGAAAAACTGTTTTTT	CASSYGGRDEKLFF
.	.	TRBV27	TRBJ2-7	11	TGTGCCAGCAGCTCGAGGAGCGAGCAGTACTTC	CASSSRSEQYF
.	medium-sized	TRBV4-3	TRBJ2-2	17	TGCGCCAGCAGCCAAGATAACGTGGGACCGAACACCGGGGAGCTGTTTTTT	CASSQDNVGPNTGELFF
TRBD2	.	TRBV5-1	TRBJ2-3	17	TGCGCCAGCAGCTTGGAACTAGCGGGAACAGGCACAGATACGCAGTATTTT	CASSLELAGTGTDTQYF